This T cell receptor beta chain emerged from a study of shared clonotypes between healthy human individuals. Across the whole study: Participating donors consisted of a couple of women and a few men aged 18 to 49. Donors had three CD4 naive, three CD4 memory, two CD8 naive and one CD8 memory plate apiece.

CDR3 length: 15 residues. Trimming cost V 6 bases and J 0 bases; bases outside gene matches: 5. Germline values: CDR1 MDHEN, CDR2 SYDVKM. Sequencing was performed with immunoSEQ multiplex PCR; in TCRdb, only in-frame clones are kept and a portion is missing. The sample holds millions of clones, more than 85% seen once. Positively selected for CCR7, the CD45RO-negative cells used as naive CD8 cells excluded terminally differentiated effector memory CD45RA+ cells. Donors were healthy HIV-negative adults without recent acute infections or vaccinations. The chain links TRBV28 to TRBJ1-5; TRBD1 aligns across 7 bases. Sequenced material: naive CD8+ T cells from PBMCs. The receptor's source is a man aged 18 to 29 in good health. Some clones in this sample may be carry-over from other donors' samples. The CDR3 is CASRQGQYSNQPQHF. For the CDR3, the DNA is TGTGCCAGCAGGCAGGGACAGTATAGCAATCAGCCCCAGCATTTT.